Shown below are 24 T cell receptor beta chains from a single sample sequenced in a study of T-cell memory formation after mild COVID-19. Each CDR3 protein is one row after TCRdb ran MiXCR on the 5' RACE reads. The data contain 250,000 to 300,000 distinct CDR3 sequences, 7% to 10% of them singletons. Source material: PBMCs or a T cell subset sorted from them (not recorded which). Receptor source: a man between 18 and 29 years old who had mild COVID-19 (a few samples of this study predate the infection). Cell type and time point are not known.

This sequence joins TRBV4-2 and TRBJ2-1; 9 bases are shared with TRBD2. The junction had 3 bases not matched to a gene; V was cut back by 6 bases and J by 0 bases. Looked up from germline, CDR1 is LGHNA and CDR2 is YNFKEQ. The CDR3 extends over 15 amino acids. CDR3 bases: TGTGCCAGCAGGCTAGCGGGGAGCTCCTACAATGAGCAGTTCTTC. This gives the protein CASRLAGSSYNEQFF.

In this sample, this clonotype turned up a few times. V and J are TRBV9 and TRBJ2-5; D call uncertain. Germline CDR1 and CDR2: SGDLS and YYNGEE. V was trimmed by 2 bases and J by 2 bases, leaving 13 bases between them. The CDR3 totals 15 residues. This CDR3 is CASSVDGTPQETQYF. The CDR3 region has the DNA TGTGCCAGCAGCGTTGATGGAACCCCACAAGAGACCCAGTACTTC.

This clonotype was detected many times. The chain couples TRBV10-3 to TRBJ2-7; no firm D call. The CDR3 is 14 amino acids. Trimming stripped 4 bases from V and 1 base from J, with 11 bases between. Per the germline V gene, CDR1 is ENHRY and CDR2 is SYGVKD. The CDR3, as DNA: TGTGCCATCAGTGCGGCCCAGGATTCCTACGAGCAGTACGTC. It specifies CAISAAQDSYEQYV.

This clonotype was seen a handful of times. The chain has TRBV7-3 and TRBJ2-5; D uncertain. Trimming shortened V by 5 bases and J by 6 bases, and 13 bases separated the two germline ends. CDR1 and CDR2 from the germline V gene are SGHTA and FQGTGA. This CDR3 has 13 amino acids. DNA of the CDR3: TGTGCCAGCAGCCCTTCGGTCTCCCAGACCCAGTACTTC. Its protein product is CASSPSVSQTQYF.

In this sample, this clonotype turned up a few times. V and J are TRBV7-3 and TRBJ1-1, with no clear D. Germline-derived CDR1 and CDR2 are SGHTA and FQGTGA. The V end was cut by 1 base, the J end by 10 bases, with 13 bases between. This CDR3 has 13 amino acids. This CDR3 reads CASSLKEGFVAFF. CDR3 DNA sequence: TGTGCCAGCAGCTTAAAGGAGGGATTTGTAGCTTTCTTT.

There are a few counts of this clonotype. The genes are TRBV6-5 and TRBJ2-7; weak D call: TRBD1 (6 bases). With 6 bases removed from V and 6 bases from J, the gap between germline ends came to 12 bases. Germline loops: CDR1 MNHEY, CDR2 SVGAGI. There are 12 residues in the CDR3. The CDR3 coding sequence is TGTGCCAGCAGACATACAGGGACCGAGCAGTACGTC. This encodes CASRHTGTEQYV.

The V gene is TRBV6-5, the J gene TRBJ1-4, with D unresolved. Per germline, CDR1 MNHEY and CDR2 SVGAGI. Trimming stripped 5 bases from V and 8 bases from J, with 12 bases between. CDR3 length: 13 residues. The CDR3 DNA reads as TGTGCCAGCAGTCGGATCCGGGGAGAAAAACTGTTTTTT. It translates to CASSRIRGEKLFF.

The V call is TRBV3-1, the J call TRBJ1-2; no clear D gene. Germline-derived CDR1 and CDR2 are LGHDT and YNNKEL (reference sequence). This CDR3 has 14 residues. V lost 1 base and J lost 4, with 10 bases in between. The CDR3 nucleotides are TGTGCCAGCAGCCAAGGAGTAGAGGGCTATGGCTACACCTTC. Encoded protein: CASSQGVEGYGYTF.

The J gene is TRBJ2-5, the V gene TRBV12-3 or TRBV12-4; TRBD2 might be the D (7 bases). The CDR3 consists of 14 residues. The germline V and J ends were trimmed by 6 bases and 1 base, with 12 bases remaining between them. This chain's CDR3 is CASSQRGGQETQYF. For the CDR3, the DNA is TGTGCCAGCAGCCAGAGGGGGGGCCAAGAGACCCAGTACTTC.

The chain uses TRBV4-1 and TRBJ1-1; D is unclear. This CDR3 region has 15 residues. The V gene's germline CDR1 is MGHRA and CDR2 YSYEKL. V gave up 3 bases and J gave up 0 bases, with 11 bases separating them. Here the CDR3 DNA reads TGCGCCAGCAGCCATGGGCCGGGCATGAACACTGAAGCTTTCTTT. Its protein is CASSHGPGMNTEAFF.

This clonotype was seen a few times. Written as DNA, the CDR3 is TGTGCCAGCAGCTTGGCGGGGCCGAACACTGAAGCTTTCTTT. It codes for CASSLAGPNTEAFF. This chain joins TRBV5-6 and TRBJ1-1; weak D call: TRBD1 (5 bases). In germline, CDR1 is SGHDT, CDR2 YYEEEE. CDR3 length equals 14 residues. V was clipped by 0 bases and J by 1 base, with 7 bases between them.

This clonotype appeared many times. This chain joins TRBV7-8 and TRBJ2-1, with D perhaps TRBD1 (5 bases). Germline values: CDR1 SGHVS, CDR2 FQNEAQ. V was clipped by 5 bases and J by 2 bases, with 13 bases between them. CDR3 length equals 15 residues. The DNA of the CDR3 is TGTGCCAGCAGCCCAAGGGGTGATCCCTACAATGAGCAGTTCTTC. This gives the protein CASSPRGDPYNEQFF.

In its sample, this clonotype was seen a few times. The chain has TRBV5-6 and TRBJ2-3; TRBD2 might be the D (7 bases). V was clipped by 4 bases and J by 3 bases, with 18 bases between them. The length of the CDR3 is 16 residues. The germline V gene encodes CDR1 SGHDT and CDR2 YYEEEE. CDR3 residues: CASSPMGGGATDTQYF. DNA for the CDR3: TGTGCCAGCAGCCCGATGGGAGGGGGAGCGACAGATACGCAGTATTTT. Full variable domain (outside the CDR3, taken from reference TRBV5-6 and TRBJ2-3): DAGVTQSPTHLIKTRGQQVTLRCSPKSGHDTVSWYQQALGQGPQFIFQYYEEEERQRGNFPDRFSGHQFPNYSSELNVNALLLGDSALYLCASSPMGGGATDTQYFGPGTRLTVL.

The table lists this clonotype with many counts. The gene calls are TRBV7-9 and TRBJ2-1; weak D call: TRBD2 (6 bases). The CDR3 is 12 residues long. CDR1 and CDR2 (germline): SEHNR, FQNEAQ (reference sequence). Trimming removed 5 bases at V and 11 bases at J, with 13 bases between. Here the CDR3 reads CASSRSGVQQFF. DNA of the CDR3: TGTGCCAGCAGCCGGTCGGGGGTACAGCAGTTCTTC.

The rearrangement uses TRBV7-8 and TRBJ2-2; TRBD2 aligns across 8 bases. Germline V CDR1 and CDR2: SGHVS, FQNEAQ. V lost 4 bases to trimming and J lost 6 bases; unmatched junction nucleotides: 10. The CDR3 is 16 residues long. The DNA for the CDR3 is TGTGCCAGCAGCTCGAGGTTCGGGGGGGAAGCCGGGGAGCTGTTTTTT. Translating it yields CASSSRFGGEAGELFF.

The chain joins TRBV4-1 to TRBJ1-2; D remains ambiguous. Trimming pared 1 base from V and 2 bases from J, leaving 8 bases between. Looked up from germline, CDR1 is MGHRA and CDR2 is YSYEKL. The CDR3 length is 14 residues. The CDR3 spells CASSQARGNYGYTF. CDR3 in DNA: TGCGCCAGCAGCCAAGCCCGGGGAAACTATGGCTACACCTTC.

This chain connects TRBV4-2 to TRBJ2-6; D not resolved. CDR3 size: 16 residues. V lost 0 bases and J lost 2, with 8 bases in between. Per the germline V gene, CDR1 is LGHNA and CDR2 is YNFKEQ. The CDR3 loop reads CASSQDPHAGANVLTF. CDR3 in DNA: TGTGCCAGCAGCCAAGACCCACACGCTGGGGCCAACGTCCTGACTTTC.

This clonotype was detected many times. The chain uses TRBV28 and TRBJ1-2; 10 nucleotides line up with TRBD1. The CDR3 sequence is 13 residues long. V trimming: 6 bases; J trimming: 6 bases; junction bases outside the gene matches: 4. Germline-derived CDR1 and CDR2 are MDHEN and SYDVKM. The CDR3 DNA follows: TGTGCCAGCAGGCAGACAGGGGGCCATGGCTACACCTTC. Its translation is CASRQTGGHGYTF.

The rearrangement joins TRBV5-5 to TRBJ2-5; D is undetermined. The V and J ends lost 4 bases and 4 bases respectively, with 17 bases between them. CDR3 size: 15 residues. Germline V gene data show CDR1 as SGHKS and CDR2 as YYEKEE (reference sequence). The CDR3, as DNA: TGTGCCAGCAGCCCTCCCCCCGACGGAGTAGAGACCCAGTACTTC. Translating gives CASSPPPDGVETQYF.

This clonotype was found a few times. This CDR3 reads CASSDPNTGELFF. CDR3 in DNA: TGCGCCAGCAGTGACCCGAACACCGGGGAGCTGTTTTTT. This chain uses TRBV10-2 with TRBJ2-2; D not certain. The length of the CDR3 is 13 residues. V shed 3 bases and J shed 0 bases, with 2 bases lying between them. In germline, CDR1 is WSHSY, CDR2 SAAADI.

This clonotype was observed a handful of times. The chain has TRBV5-1 and TRBJ2-5; tentative D call: TRBD2 (6 bases). The CDR3 is 13 residues long. From germline, CDR1 is SGHRS and CDR2 YFSETQ. Deletions cut 4 bases from V and 1 base from J, with 8 bases between. The CDR3: CASSGDFQETQYF. CDR3 bases: TGCGCCAGCAGCGGGGACTTCCAAGAGACCCAGTACTTC.

The chain is built from TRBV19 and TRBJ2-2, with 8 bases that match TRBD1. From germline, CDR1 is LNHDA and CDR2 SQIVND (reference sequence). The CDR3 spans 14 residues. Trimming at V came to 7 bases and at J to 6 bases, leaving 7 bases not matched to a gene. CDR3 amino acids: CASIASDRAGELFF. The CDR3 region has the DNA TGTGCCAGTATTGCCTCGGACAGGGCCGGGGAGCTGTTTTTT. Filled out from reference TRBV19 and TRBJ2-2, the complete variable domain reads DGGITQSPKYLFRKEGQNVTLSCEQNLNHDAMYWYRQDPGQGLRLIYYSQIVNDFQKGDIAEGYSVSREKKESFPLTVTSAQKNPTAFYLCASIASDRAGELFFGEGSRLTVL.

This clonotype was recorded a few times. V usage is TRBV6-5 and J usage is TRBJ2-2; D unclear. From germline, CDR1 is MNHEY and CDR2 SVGAGI. The CDR3 totals 15 residues. Trimming shortened V by 4 bases and J by 3 bases, and 12 bases separated the two germline ends. The CDR3 sequence is CASSSRDGYTGELFF. As DNA, the CDR3 is TGTGCCAGCAGTTCTCGAGACGGATACACCGGGGAGCTGTTTTTT.

The chain combines TRBV29-1 with TRBJ2-3, with 8 bases fitting TRBD1. The CDR3 totals 16 residues. Germline V gene lookup returns CDR1 SQVTM and CDR2 ANQGSEA. V lost 1 base to trimming and J lost 4 bases; unmatched junction nucleotides: 10. The CDR3 nucleotides are TGCAGCGTTGAAGTTCCCGGACAGGGTTTAGCAGATACGCAGTATTTT. This translates into CSVEVPGQGLADTQYF.